Below, one TCR beta chain is given with its context. These data come from a study of cytomegalovirus exposure and HLA in healthy donors. V was clipped by 2 bases and J by 7 bases, with 14 bases between them. The CDR3 is 14 amino acids. CDR1 and CDR2 from the germline V gene are SEHNR and FQNEAQ (reference sequence). 60 Vbeta and 13 Jbeta primers were used in PCR. Assay: immunoSEQ multiplex PCR; the TCRdb copy retains only in-frame clones and omits some. The sample yields about 160,000 clones, 75% to 90% seen once. Material for sequencing was PBMCs. The clonotype was recovered from a woman aged 18-29 years in good health and CMV-seronegative. V usage is TRBV7-9 and J usage is TRBJ1-1; D ambiguous. The CDR3 nucleotides read TGTGCCAGCAGCTTAACAGCATACGAAGGTGAAGCTTTCTTT. Encoded protein: CASSLTAYEGEAFF.